This T cell receptor beta chain is drawn from a study of CD8+CD57+ T cells in acquired aplastic anemia. Germline V gene data show CDR1 as DFQATT and CDR2 as SNEGSKA (reference sequence). The CDR3 length is 13 residues. With V trimmed by 5 bases and J by 6 bases, 7 bases remained unmatched. All sequencing subjects had displayed CD8+CD57+ cell expansion on flow cytometry. Genomic DNA constituted the template upon which TCR beta VDJ and CDR3 profiling was performed. TCRdb used MiXCR to reprocess the reads, holding one entry per CDR3 protein. Seen here are 180,000 or so distinct CDR3 sequences, roughly half observed once, and the top ten hold about 1.8%.

The clonotype originates from a human donor with aplastic anemia. The chain couples TRBV20-1 to TRBJ2-3; TRBD2 matches at 8 bases. Material: sorted CD4+, CD8+, or CD8+CD57+ T cells (not recorded which) from PBMCs. The CDR3 DNA follows: TGCAGTGCTCCCGGGAGGGGGGAGGATACGCAGTATTTT. Translated: CSAPGRGEDTQYF.